The next 25 T cell receptor beta chains were all read from a single sample in a study of CD8+CD57+ T cells in acquired aplastic anemia. TCR beta VDJ combinations and CDR3 sequences were profiled from genomic DNA. In TCRdb, the reads were re-called with MiXCR into one record per CDR3 protein. The profile shows 68,000 or so distinct CDR3 sequences, roughly half of them singletons. Specimen: sorted CD4+, CD8+, or CD8+CD57+ T cells (not recorded which) from PBMCs. All receptors come from a human donor in good health, serving as a control.

At least ten counts were recorded for this clonotype. The chain is built from TRBV29-1 and TRBJ1-1; maybe TRBD1 (5 bases). The germline gives CDR1 SQVTM, CDR2 ANQGSEA. CDR3 length: 11 amino acids. Trimming removed 6 bases at V and 5 bases at J, with 10 bases between. The CDR3 region has the DNA TGCAGCGTGGGGACGGGGACTGAAGCTTTCTTT. Translating it yields CSVGTGTEAFF.

The V gene is TRBV5-1, the J gene TRBJ2-5; 7 nucleotides agree with TRBD2. The CDR3 contains 14 residues. CDR1 is SGHRS and CDR2 is YFSETQ in the germline V gene. Losses at the gene ends were 6 bases for V and 4 bases for J; bases not matched to a gene: 9. The CDR3 DNA sequence: TGCGCCAGCACCCAGCGGACGGGAGGAGAGACCCAGTACTTC. This gives the protein CASTQRTGGETQYF.

J is TRBJ2-1 and V is TRBV9, with D possibly being TRBD2 (5 bases). CDR1 and CDR2 (germline): SGDLS, YYNGEE. This CDR3 has 17 amino acids. Deletions cut 0 bases from V and 9 bases from J, with 22 bases between. The CDR3 DNA follows: TGTGCCAGCAGCGTAGCAGCGGAAACCCAACGGTTCAGTGAGCAGTTCTTC. Its protein is CASSVAAETQRFSEQFF.

The chain combines TRBV7-3 with TRBJ1-6; TRBD1 might be the D (5 bases). Per germline, CDR1 SGHTA and CDR2 FQGTGA. The CDR3 is 14 amino acids. V was trimmed by 5 bases and J by 7 bases, leaving 12 bases between them. CDR3 in amino acids: CASSKGLGNSPLHF. The CDR3, as DNA: TGTGCCAGCAGCAAGGGACTGGGAAATTCACCCCTCCACTTT. Based on the CDR3 plus reference TRBV7-3 and TRBJ1-6, the full variable domain is GAGVSQTPSNKVTEKGKYVELRCDPISGHTALYWYRQSLGQGPEFLIYFQGTGAADDSGLPNDRFFAVRPEGSVSTLKIQRTERGDSAVYLCASSKGLGNSPLHFGNGTRLTVT.

In its sample, this clonotype was seen a few times. This chain's CDR3 is CASSPNPGYGYTF. In DNA form, the CDR3 reads TGTGCCAGCAGCCCCAATCCAGGCTATGGCTACACCTTC. This chain uses TRBV7-3 with TRBJ1-2; no clear D gene. The germline V gene encodes CDR1 SGHTA and CDR2 FQGTGA. CDR3 length: 13 residues. The V gene lost 5 bases and the J gene lost 4 bases, with 11 bases spanning the gap.

This clonotype was detected a few times. The J gene is TRBJ2-7, the V gene TRBV7-8, with no clear D. Looked up from germline, CDR1 is SGHVS and CDR2 is FQNEAQ. The CDR3 loop spans 11 amino acids. V was clipped by 3 bases and J by 9 bases, with 9 bases between them. In DNA, the CDR3 is TGTGCCAGCAGCTTCGATACAAGGCAGTACTTC. Amino acid sequence: CASSFDTRQYF.

Comments on this clonotype: A clone one base away is much larger, so this may be a read error. The chain employs TRBV12-5 and TRBJ1-1; D is unresolved. The CDR3 has 14 amino acids. CDR1 LGHNT and CDR2 FRNRAP come from the germline V gene. This chain's CDR3 is CTSGSGEKYTEAFF. For the CDR3, the DNA is TGTACTAGTGGCTCCGGGGAGAAATACACTGAAGCTTTCTTT.

The count of this clonotype is one. CDR3 nucleotide sequence: TGTGCCAGCGAAGGGACAGGGCACTACGAGCAGTACTTC. Translating it yields CASEGTGHYEQYF. The rearrangement links TRBV6-1 to TRBJ2-7, with 9 bases lining up with TRBD1. The germline CDR1 and CDR2 sequences are MNHNS and SASEGT. V gave up 8 bases and J gave up 3 bases; unmatched junction bases: 5. The CDR3 length is 13 residues.

The gene calls are TRBV12-3 or TRBV12-4 and TRBJ2-7; D is possibly TRBD1 (5 bases). V was trimmed by 5 bases and J by 6 bases, leaving 23 bases between them. The CDR3 is made up of 16 amino acids. CDR3 sequence: CASSPDWAGIVSEQYF. For the CDR3, the DNA is TGTGCCAGCAGTCCCGATTGGGCAGGGATCGTGTCCGAGCAGTACTTC.

The chain combines TRBV6-2 or TRBV6-3 with TRBJ1-2, with D maybe TRBD1 (6 bases). The CDR3 is made up of 12 amino acids. Germline V gives CDR1 MNHEY, CDR2 SVGEGT. The V gene lost 6 bases and the J gene lost 4 bases, with 9 bases spanning the gap. CDR3 sequence: CASRGQLYGYTF. In nucleotides, the CDR3 is TGTGCCAGCAGAGGACAGCTCTATGGCTACACCTTC.

This sequence joins TRBV19 and TRBJ2-7; TRBD2 aligns across 7 bases. The germline gives CDR1 LNHDA, CDR2 SQIVND (reference sequence). The CDR3 is 13 amino acids. V lost 4 bases to trimming and J lost 5 bases; unmatched junction nucleotides: 5. The CDR3 sequence is CASSSGGIDEQYF. CDR3 bases: TGTGCCAGTAGTAGCGGGGGTATCGACGAGCAGTACTTC.

The V call is TRBV10-3, the J call TRBJ2-7; D is undetermined. Per the germline V gene, CDR1 is ENHRY and CDR2 is SYGVKD. The CDR3 length is 18 residues. Trimming left V 6 bases short and J 0 bases short, with 24 bases between. CDR3: CAISPSKALTRSSYEQYF. The CDR3 DNA sequence: TGTGCCATCAGCCCCTCGAAAGCTCTGACACGAAGCTCCTACGAGCAGTACTTC.

The rearrangement uses TRBV7-9 and TRBJ1-1; D is ambiguous. From germline, CDR1 is SEHNR and CDR2 FQNEAQ (reference sequence). V was cut by 6 bases and J by 3 bases, with 11 bases left in between. This CDR3 is 13 amino acids long. The CDR3 loop is CASSVGSYTEAFF. CDR3 DNA: TGTGCCAGCAGTGTTGGGAGTTACACTGAAGCTTTCTTT.

The chain recombines TRBV19 with TRBJ2-6; weak D call: TRBD1 (6 bases). The ends were cut back, 5 bases at V and 0 bases at J, with 17 bases in the middle. The CDR3 runs to 18 residues. Germline V gene sequence: CDR1 LNHDA, CDR2 SQIVND (reference sequence). CDR3 sequence: CASSSRQERVSGANVLTF. The CDR3 DNA reads TGTGCCAGTAGTTCCCGACAGGAGAGGGTCTCTGGGGCCAACGTCCTGACTTTC.

This clonotype is judged medium-sized (0.01 to 0.1%). V and J are TRBV29-1 and TRBJ2-7, with 11 bases matching TRBD1. CDR3 length equals 16 residues. The J segment lost 2 bases and the V segment lost 6 bases, leaving 12 bases of the junction unmatched. Germline V gene sequence: CDR1 SQVTM, CDR2 ANQGSEA. This chain's CDR3 is CSVRFGQGAYAYEQYF. The CDR3, as DNA: TGCAGCGTCCGCTTCGGACAGGGGGCTTATGCCTACGAGCAGTACTTC.

The genes are TRBV5-1 and TRBJ1-2; tentative D call: TRBD1 (5 bases). V was trimmed by 4 bases and J by 5 bases, leaving 18 bases between them. The CDR3 has 15 residues. CDR1 and CDR2 (germline): SGHRS, YFSETQ. The CDR3 spells CASSTVPGPEYGYTF. CDR3 coding DNA: TGCGCCAGCAGCACCGTTCCGGGGCCGGAATATGGCTACACCTTC.

The chain combines TRBV4-3 with TRBJ1-4; D is uncertain. The V end lost 0 bases, the J end lost 8 bases, and 10 bases lay between the germline ends. The CDR3 runs 14 residues. CDR1 is LGHNA, CDR2 YSLEER, per germline. CDR3 coding DNA: TGCGCCAGCAGCCAAGAAAGAAGTAGGGAAAAACTGTTTTTT. Translated: CASSQERSREKLFF.

This clonotype occurred a few times. This rearrangement joins TRBV5-4 to TRBJ2-5; 10 bases agree with TRBD1. The trim removed 1 base at V and 4 bases at J, leaving 22 bases unmatched. This CDR3 spans 21 amino acids. The germline V gene has CDR1 SGHNT and CDR2 YYREEE (reference sequence). CDR3 in amino acids: CASSLRLEKTGQGKSGETQYF. The CDR3 DNA follows: TGTGCCAGCAGCTTGCGCCTGGAAAAAACGGGACAGGGGAAAAGCGGAGAGACCCAGTACTTC. Filled out from reference TRBV5-4 and TRBJ2-5, the complete variable domain reads ETGVTQSPTHLIKTRGQQVTLRCSSQSGHNTVSWYQQALGQGPQFIFQYYREEENGRGNFPPRFSGLQFPNYSSELNVNALELDDSALYLCASSLRLEKTGQGKSGETQYFGPGTRLLVL.

V usage is TRBV20-1 and J usage is TRBJ2-5, with a weak D call TRBD2 (6 bases). Germline CDR1 DFQATT, CDR2 SNEGSKA (reference sequence). Trimming took off 6 bases at V and 5 bases at J, with 19 bases between the two ends. The CDR3 consists of 14 residues. The CDR3 region has the DNA TGCAGTGCCCCCGCGACGGGGGAACGGGAGACCCAGTACTTC. This gives the protein CSAPATGERETQYF.

This clonotype qualifies as medium-sized. The chain joins TRBV2 to TRBJ1-2; TRBD1 matches at 10 bases. The germline V gene encodes CDR1 SNHLY and CDR2 FYNNEI. The ends lost 6 bases at V and 1 base at J; junction bases unmatched: 5. The CDR3 has 15 amino acids. The CDR3 reads CASSGTGDDNYGYTF. For the CDR3, the DNA is TGTGCCAGCAGCGGGACAGGGGATGATAACTATGGCTACACCTTC.

In its sample, this clonotype was seen a few times. CDR3 in amino acids: CAAVIESPLHF. CDR3 DNA sequence: TGCGCCGCGGTGATTGAGTCACCCCTCCACTTT. This chain joins TRBV5-1 and TRBJ1-6; D uncertain. Trimming removed 10 bases from V and 10 bases from J, with 12 bases in between. The CDR3 covers 11 residues. From germline, CDR1 is SGHRS and CDR2 YFSETQ.

A few counts support this clonotype. V usage is TRBV2 and J usage is TRBJ2-7, with a weak D call TRBD1 (5 bases). Trimming removed 6 bases at V and 2 bases at J, with 11 bases between. In germline, CDR1 is SNHLY, CDR2 FYNNEI. The CDR3 has 13 residues. CDR3 sequence (DNA): TGTGCCAGCAGGACCGACAGCACCTACGAGCAGTACTTC. Amino acids: CASRTDSTYEQYF.

Many counts were recorded for this clonotype. This chain joins TRBV3-1 and TRBJ2-1; 11 bases line up with TRBD2. V lost 2 bases and J lost 5; bases outside the gene matches: 2. In germline, CDR1 is LGHDT, CDR2 YNNKEL (reference sequence). This CDR3 has 15 residues. The CDR3 is CASSQTSGSHNEQFF. In DNA form, the CDR3 reads TGTGCCAGCAGCCAAACTAGCGGGAGTCACAATGAGCAGTTCTTC.

The chain recombines TRBV29-1 with TRBJ2-3; 8 bases map to TRBD1. The germline CDR1 and CDR2 sequences are SQVTM and ANQGSEA. The CDR3 consists of 13 residues. Trimming took 7 bases from V and 1 from J; bases not matched to a gene: 4. Written as DNA, the CDR3 is TGCAGCGCCGCGACAGGGGGCACAGATACGCAGTATTTT. Translating gives CSAATGGTDTQYF.

This clonotype occurred many times. The rearrangement joins TRBV20-1 to TRBJ1-1, with D perhaps TRBD1 (6 bases). This CDR3 contains 13 residues. The V gene lost 4 bases and the J gene lost 0 bases, with 9 bases spanning the gap. CDR1 is DFQATT and CDR2 is SNEGSKA in the germline V gene (reference sequence). DNA for the CDR3: TGCAGTGCTAAGGGGGAAATGAACACTGAAGCTTTCTTT. Protein: CSAKGEMNTEAFF.